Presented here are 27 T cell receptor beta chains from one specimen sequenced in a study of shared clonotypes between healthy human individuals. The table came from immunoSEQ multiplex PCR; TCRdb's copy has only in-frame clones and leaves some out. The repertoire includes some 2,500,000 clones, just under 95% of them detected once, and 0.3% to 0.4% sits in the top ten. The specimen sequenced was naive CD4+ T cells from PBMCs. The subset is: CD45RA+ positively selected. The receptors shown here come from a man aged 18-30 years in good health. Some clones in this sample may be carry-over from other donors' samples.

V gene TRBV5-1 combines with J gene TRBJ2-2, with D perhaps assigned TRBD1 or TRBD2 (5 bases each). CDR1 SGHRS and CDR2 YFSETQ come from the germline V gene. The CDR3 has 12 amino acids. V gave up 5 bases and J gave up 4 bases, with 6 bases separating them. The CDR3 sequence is CASSGTTGELFF. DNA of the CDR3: TGCGCCAGCAGTGGGACCACCGGGGAGCTGTTTTTT. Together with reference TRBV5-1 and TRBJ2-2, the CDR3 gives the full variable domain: KAGVTQTPRYLIKTRGQQVTLSCSPISGHRSVSWYQQTPGQGLQFLFEYFSETQRNKGNFPGRFSGRQFSNSRSEMNVSTLELGDSALYLCASSGTTGELFFGEGSRLTVL.

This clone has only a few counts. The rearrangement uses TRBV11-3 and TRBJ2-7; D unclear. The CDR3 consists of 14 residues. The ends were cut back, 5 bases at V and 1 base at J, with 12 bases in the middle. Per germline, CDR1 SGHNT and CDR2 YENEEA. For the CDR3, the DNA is TGTGCCAGCAGCATGGCCGGACGATCCTACGAGCAGTACTTC. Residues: CASSMAGRSYEQYF.

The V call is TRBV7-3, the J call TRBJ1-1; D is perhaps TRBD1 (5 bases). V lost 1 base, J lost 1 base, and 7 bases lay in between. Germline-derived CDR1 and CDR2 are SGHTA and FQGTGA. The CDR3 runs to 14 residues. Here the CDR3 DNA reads TGTGCCAGCAGCTTAATGGGGGGGAACACTGAAGCTTTCTTT. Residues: CASSLMGGNTEAFF.

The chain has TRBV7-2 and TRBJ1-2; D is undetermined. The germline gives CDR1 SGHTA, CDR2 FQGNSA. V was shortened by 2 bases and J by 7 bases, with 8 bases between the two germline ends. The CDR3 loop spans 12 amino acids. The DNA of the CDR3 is TGTGCCAGCAGCTTAACGACGGGTGGCTACACCTTC. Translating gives CASSLTTGGYTF.

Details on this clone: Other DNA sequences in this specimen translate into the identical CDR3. DNA of the CDR3: TGTGCCATCAGTGATGGAACGGTGAACACTGAAGCTTTCTTT. It yields the protein CAISDGTVNTEAFF. The rearrangement uses TRBV10-3 and TRBJ1-1; D gene ambiguous. This CDR3 contains 14 residues. Trimming took 3 bases from V and 0 from J, leaving 8 bases between them. CDR1 ENHRY and CDR2 SYGVKD come from the germline V gene.

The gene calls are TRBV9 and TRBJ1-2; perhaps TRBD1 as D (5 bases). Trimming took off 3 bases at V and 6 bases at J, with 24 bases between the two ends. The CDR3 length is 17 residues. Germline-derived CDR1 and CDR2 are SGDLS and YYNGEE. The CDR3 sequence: CASSATGTSGPRNGYTF. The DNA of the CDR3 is TGTGCCAGCAGCGCAACGGGGACCAGTGGTCCAAGGAATGGCTACACCTTC.

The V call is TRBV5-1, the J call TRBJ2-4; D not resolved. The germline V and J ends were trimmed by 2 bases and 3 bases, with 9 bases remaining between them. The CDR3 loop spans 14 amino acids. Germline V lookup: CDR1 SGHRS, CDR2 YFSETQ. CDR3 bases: TGCGCCAGCAGCTTAACAGTAGGCAAAAACATTCAGTACTTC. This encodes CASSLTVGKNIQYF.

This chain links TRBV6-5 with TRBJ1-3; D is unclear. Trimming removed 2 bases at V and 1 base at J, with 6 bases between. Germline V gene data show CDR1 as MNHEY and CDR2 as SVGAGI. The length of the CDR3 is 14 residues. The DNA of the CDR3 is TGTGCCAGCAGTTACGGCTTATCTGGAAACACCATATATTTT. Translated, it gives CASSYGLSGNTIYF.

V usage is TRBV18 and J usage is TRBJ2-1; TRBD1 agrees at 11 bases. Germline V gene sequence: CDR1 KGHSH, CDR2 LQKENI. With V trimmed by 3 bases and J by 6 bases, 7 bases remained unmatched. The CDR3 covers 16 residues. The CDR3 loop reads CASSPSGTGGLNEQFF. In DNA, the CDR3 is TGTGCCAGCTCACCGTCCGGGACAGGGGGTCTCAATGAGCAGTTCTTC.

The DNA of the CDR3 is TGTGCCAGCAGCTTTCGGGGTGGATTGTACGAGCAGTACTTC. Amino acids: CASSFRGGLYEQYF. This chain uses TRBV11-2 with TRBJ2-7; weak D call: TRBD2 (5 bases). V was clipped by 3 bases and J by 4 bases, with 13 bases between them. The CDR3 length is 14 residues. Germline V gene lookup returns CDR1 SGHAT and CDR2 FQNNGV.

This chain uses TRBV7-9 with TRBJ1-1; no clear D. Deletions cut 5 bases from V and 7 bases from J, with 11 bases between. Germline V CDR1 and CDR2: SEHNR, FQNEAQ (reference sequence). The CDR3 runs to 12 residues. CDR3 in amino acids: CASSHLSFEAFF. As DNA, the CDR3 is TGTGCCAGCAGCCATTTAAGCTTTGAAGCTTTCTTT.

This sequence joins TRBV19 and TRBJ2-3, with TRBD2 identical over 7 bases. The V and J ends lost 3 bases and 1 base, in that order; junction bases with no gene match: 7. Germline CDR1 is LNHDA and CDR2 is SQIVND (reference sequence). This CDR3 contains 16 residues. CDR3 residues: CASSIHGTIGTDTQYF. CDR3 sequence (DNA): TGTGCCAGTAGTATTCACGGGACTATCGGCACAGATACGCAGTATTTT.

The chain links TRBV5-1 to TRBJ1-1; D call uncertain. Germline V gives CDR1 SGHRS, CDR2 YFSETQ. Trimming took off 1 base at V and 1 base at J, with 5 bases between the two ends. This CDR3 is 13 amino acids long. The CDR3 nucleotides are TGCGCCAGCAGCTTGTTACAGAACACTGAAGCTTTCTTT. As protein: CASSLLQNTEAFF.

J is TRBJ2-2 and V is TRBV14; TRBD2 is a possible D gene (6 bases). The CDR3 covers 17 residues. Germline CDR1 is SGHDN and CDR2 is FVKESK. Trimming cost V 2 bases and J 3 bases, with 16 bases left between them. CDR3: CASSQRPGRAYTGELFF. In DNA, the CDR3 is TGTGCCAGCAGCCAAAGGCCCGGGAGAGCCTACACCGGGGAGCTGTTTTTT.

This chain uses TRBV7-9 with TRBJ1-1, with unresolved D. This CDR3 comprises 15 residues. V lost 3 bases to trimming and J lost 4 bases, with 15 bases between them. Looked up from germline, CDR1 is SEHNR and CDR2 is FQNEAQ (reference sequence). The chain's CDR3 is CASSFTVGRPTEAFF. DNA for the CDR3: TGTGCCAGCAGCTTTACCGTTGGAAGACCCACTGAAGCTTTCTTT.

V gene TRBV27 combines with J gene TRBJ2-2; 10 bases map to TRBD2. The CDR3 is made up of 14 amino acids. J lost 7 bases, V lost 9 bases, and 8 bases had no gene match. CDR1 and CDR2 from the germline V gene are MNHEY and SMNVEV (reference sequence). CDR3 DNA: TGTGCCAGTAAACCCATAGCGGGAGGCGGGGAGCTGTTTTTT. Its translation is CASKPIAGGGELFF.

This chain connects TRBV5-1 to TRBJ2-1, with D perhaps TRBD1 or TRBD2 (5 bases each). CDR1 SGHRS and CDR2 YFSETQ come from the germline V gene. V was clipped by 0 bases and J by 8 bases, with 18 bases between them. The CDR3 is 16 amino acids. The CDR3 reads CASSLAAVLGRDEQFF. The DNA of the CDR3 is TGCGCCAGCAGCTTGGCCGCGGTGCTGGGACGCGATGAGCAGTTCTTC.

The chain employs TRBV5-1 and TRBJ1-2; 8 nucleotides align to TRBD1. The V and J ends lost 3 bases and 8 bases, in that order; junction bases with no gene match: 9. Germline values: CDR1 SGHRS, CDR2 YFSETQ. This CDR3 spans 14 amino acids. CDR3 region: CASSSPPGGYGYTF. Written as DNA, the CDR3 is TGCGCCAGCAGCTCCCCCCCAGGGGGCTACGGCTACACCTTC.

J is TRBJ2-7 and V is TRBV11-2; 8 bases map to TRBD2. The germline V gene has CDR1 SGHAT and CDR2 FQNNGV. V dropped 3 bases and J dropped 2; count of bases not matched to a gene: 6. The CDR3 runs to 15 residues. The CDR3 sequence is CASSFRAGVAYEQYF. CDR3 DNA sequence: TGTGCCAGCAGCTTTAGAGCGGGAGTAGCCTACGAGCAGTACTTC.

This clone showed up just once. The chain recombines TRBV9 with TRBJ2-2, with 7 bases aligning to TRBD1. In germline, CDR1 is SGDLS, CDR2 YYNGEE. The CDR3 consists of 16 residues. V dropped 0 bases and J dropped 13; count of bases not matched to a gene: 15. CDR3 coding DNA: TGTGCCAGCAGCGTAGACCCGGGACAGAGAGGGGTAGGGCTGTTTTTT. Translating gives CASSVDPGQRGVGLFF.

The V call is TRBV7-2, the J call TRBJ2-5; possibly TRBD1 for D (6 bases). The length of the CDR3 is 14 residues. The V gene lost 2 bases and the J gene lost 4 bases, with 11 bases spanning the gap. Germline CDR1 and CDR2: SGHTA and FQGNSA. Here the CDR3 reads CASSLQGLGETQYF. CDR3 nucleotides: TGTGCCAGCAGCTTACAGGGGCTTGGAGAGACCCAGTACTTC. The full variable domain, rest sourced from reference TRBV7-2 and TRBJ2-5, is GAGVSQSPSNKVTEKGKDVELRCDPISGHTALYWYRQSLGQGLEFLIYFQGNSAPDKSGLPSDRFSAERTGGSVSTLTIQRTQQEDSAVYLCASSLQGLGETQYFGPGTRLLVL.

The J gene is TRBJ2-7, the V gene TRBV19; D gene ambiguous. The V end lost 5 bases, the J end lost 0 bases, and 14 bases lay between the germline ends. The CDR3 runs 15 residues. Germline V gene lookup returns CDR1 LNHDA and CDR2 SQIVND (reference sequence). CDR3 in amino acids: CASSSPSRNSYEQYF. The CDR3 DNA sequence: TGTGCCAGTAGTTCTCCCTCCAGGAACTCCTACGAGCAGTACTTC.

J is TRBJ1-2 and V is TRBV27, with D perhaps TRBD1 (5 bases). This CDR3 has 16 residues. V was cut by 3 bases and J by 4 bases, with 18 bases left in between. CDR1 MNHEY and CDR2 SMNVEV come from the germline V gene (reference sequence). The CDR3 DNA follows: TGTGCCAGCAGTTTTACCGGGGCCCGAAGGGTCTATGGCTACACCTTC. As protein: CASSFTGARRVYGYTF.

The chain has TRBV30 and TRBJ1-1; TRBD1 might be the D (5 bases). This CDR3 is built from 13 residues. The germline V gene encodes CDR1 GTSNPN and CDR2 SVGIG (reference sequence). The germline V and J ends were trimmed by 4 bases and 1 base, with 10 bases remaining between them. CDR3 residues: CAWNRRANTEAFF. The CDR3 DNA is TGTGCCTGGAACCGCAGGGCGAACACTGAAGCTTTCTTT.

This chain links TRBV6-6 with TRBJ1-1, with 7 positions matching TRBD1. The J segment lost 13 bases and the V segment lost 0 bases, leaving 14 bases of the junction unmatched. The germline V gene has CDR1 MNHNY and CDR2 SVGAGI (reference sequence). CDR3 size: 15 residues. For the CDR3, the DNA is TGTGCCAGCAGTTACTCGATAAGGACAGGTTCTAGAGGTTTCTTT. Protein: CASSYSIRTGSRGFF.

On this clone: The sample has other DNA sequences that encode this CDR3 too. The CDR3 region has the DNA TGCAGCGTGGTCCCGGGACCGCAAGAGACCCAGTACTTC. Translation gives CSVVPGPQETQYF. The chain recombines TRBV29-1 with TRBJ2-5; D might be TRBD1 or TRBD2, each matching 5 bases. Trimming pared 6 bases from V and 2 bases from J, leaving 13 bases between. The germline gives CDR1 SQVTM, CDR2 ANQGSEA. The CDR3 is 13 amino acids.

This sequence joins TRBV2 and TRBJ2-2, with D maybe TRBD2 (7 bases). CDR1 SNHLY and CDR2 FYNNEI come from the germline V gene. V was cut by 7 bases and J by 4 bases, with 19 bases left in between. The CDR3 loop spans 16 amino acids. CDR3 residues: CASNRAQGGATGELFF. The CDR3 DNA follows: TGTGCCAGCAATAGAGCACAGGGAGGGGCCACCGGGGAGCTGTTTTTT. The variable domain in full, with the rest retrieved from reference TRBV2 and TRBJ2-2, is EPEVTQTPSHQVTQMGQEVILRCVPISNHLYFYWYRQILGQKVEFLVSFYNNEISEKSEIFDDQFSVERPDGSNFTLKIRSTKLEDSAMYFCASNRAQGGATGELFFGEGSRLTVL.